The clone carrying this T cell receptor (beta chain) was seen at least ten times. Antigen specificity is unknown. Listed TCR primers and previously described methods were used for bulk TCR libraries. One entry per CDR3 protein results from TCRdb running MiXCR on the PCR reads. This sample has some 650,000 distinct CDR3 sequences, with about 20% found just once. The sample is drawn from a study of molecular identifiers for immune sequencing clone quantification. Study observations and caveats: Jurkat TCR RNA spiked in from one cell reportedly remained identifiable amid around 1 million naive cells.

V lost 4 bases and J lost 3, with 13 bases in between. Germline V gene lookup returns CDR1 LNHDA and CDR2 SQIVND (reference sequence). The CDR3 runs to 15 residues. The sample consisted of naive CD8+ T cells from blood, with Jurkat cell RNA spiked in. Subset denoted: FACS-sorted CD8+CD4-CCR7+CD45RA+ naive T cells. The J gene is TRBJ1-5, the V gene TRBV19; a possible D gene is TRBD1 (6 bases). This clonotype originated in a human donor in good health. Some libraries in this study had Jurkat cell RNA spiked in. CDR3 in DNA: TGTGCCAGTAGTAACACGGGACACCTCAATCAGCCCCAGCATTTT. Protein sequence: CASSNTGHLNQPQHF.